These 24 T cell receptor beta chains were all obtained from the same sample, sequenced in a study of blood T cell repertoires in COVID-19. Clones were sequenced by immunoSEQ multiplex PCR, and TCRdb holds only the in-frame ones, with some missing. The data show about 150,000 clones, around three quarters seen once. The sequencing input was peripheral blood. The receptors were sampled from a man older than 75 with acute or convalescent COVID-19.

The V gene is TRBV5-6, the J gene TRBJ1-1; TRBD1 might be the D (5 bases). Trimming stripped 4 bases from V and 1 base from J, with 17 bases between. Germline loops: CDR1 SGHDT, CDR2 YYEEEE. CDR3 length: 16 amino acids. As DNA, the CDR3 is TGTGCCAGCAGCACCCCGGGCAGGGAATCGAACACTGAAGCTTTCTTT. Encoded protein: CASSTPGRESNTEAFF.

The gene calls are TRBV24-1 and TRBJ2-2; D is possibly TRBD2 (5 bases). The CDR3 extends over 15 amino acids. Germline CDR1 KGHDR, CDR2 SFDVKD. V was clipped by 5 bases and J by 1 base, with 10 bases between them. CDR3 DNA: TGTGCCACCAGTGTGCGGACTTGGAACACCGGGGAGCTGTTTTTT. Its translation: CATSVRTWNTGELFF.

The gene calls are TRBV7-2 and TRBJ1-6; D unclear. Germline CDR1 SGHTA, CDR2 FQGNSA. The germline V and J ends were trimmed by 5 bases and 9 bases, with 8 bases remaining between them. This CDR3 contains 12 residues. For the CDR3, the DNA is TGTGCCAGCAGCCTCACTGCTTCACCCCTCCACTTT. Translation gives CASSLTASPLHF.

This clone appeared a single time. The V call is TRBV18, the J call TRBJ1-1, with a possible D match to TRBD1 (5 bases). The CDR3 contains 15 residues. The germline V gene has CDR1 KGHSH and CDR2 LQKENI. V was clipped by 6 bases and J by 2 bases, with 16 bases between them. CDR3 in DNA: TGTGCCAGCTCCCCCCGGGACTGGGGAAACACTGAAGCTTTCTTT. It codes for CASSPRDWGNTEAFF.

Here the CDR3 reads CATSRAGGGTDTQYF. CDR3 sequence (DNA): TGTGCCACCAGCCGTGCCGGCGGGGGTACAGATACGCAGTATTTT. The chain has TRBV24-1 and TRBJ2-3, with 7 nucleotides matching TRBD2. Germline V gives CDR1 KGHDR, CDR2 SFDVKD. The V segment lost 7 bases and the J segment 3 bases; nucleotides outside the gene matches: 9. The CDR3 has 15 amino acids.

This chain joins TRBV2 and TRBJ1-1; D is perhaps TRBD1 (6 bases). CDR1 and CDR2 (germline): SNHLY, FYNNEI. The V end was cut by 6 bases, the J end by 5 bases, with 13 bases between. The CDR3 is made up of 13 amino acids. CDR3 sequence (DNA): TGTGCCAGCAGGCGGGGGGGCACGACTGAAGCTTTCTTT. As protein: CASRRGGTTEAFF.

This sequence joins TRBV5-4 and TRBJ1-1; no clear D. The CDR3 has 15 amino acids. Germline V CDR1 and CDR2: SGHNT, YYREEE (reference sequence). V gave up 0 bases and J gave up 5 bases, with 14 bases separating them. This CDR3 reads CASSLGGITGTEAFF. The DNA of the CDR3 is TGTGCCAGCAGCTTGGGAGGGATCACGGGGACTGAAGCTTTCTTT.

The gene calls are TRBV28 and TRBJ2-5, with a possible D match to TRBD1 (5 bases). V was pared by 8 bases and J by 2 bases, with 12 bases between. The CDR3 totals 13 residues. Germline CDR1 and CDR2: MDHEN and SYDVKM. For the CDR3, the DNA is TGTGCCAGCGGAACGACAGCGCAAGAGACCCAGTACTTC. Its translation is CASGTTAQETQYF.

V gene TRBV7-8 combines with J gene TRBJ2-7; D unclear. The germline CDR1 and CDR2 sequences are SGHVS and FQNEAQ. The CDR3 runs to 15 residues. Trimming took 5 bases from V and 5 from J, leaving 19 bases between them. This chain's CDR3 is CASSPRHGLHHEQYF. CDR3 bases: TGTGCCAGCAGCCCGCGGCATGGCCTCCACCACGAGCAGTACTTC.

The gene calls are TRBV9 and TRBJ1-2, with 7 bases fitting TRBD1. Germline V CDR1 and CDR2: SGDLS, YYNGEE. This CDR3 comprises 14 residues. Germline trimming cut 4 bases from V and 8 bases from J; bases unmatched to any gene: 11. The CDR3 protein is CASSQGQFPLGYTF. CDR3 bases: TGTGCCAGCAGCCAGGGACAGTTCCCCCTGGGCTACACCTTC.

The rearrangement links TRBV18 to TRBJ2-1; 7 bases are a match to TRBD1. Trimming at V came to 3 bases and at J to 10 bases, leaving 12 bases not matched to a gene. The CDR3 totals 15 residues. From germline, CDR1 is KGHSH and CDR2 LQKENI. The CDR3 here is CASSPSIGGNGEQFF. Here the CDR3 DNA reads TGTGCCAGCTCACCTTCGATAGGGGGCAATGGGGAGCAGTTCTTC.

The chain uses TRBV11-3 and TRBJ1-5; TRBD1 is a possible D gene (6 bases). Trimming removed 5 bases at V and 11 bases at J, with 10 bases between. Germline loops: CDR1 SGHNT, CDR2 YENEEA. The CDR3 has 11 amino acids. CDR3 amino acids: CASSPRDTQHF. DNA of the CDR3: TGTGCCAGCAGCCCTAGGGACACCCAGCATTTT.

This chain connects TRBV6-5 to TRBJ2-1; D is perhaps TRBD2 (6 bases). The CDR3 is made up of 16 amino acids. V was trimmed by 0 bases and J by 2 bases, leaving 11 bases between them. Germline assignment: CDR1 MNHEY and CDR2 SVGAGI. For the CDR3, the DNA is TGTGCCAGCAGTTACTCGATTCGCGGGGCCTACAATGAGCAGTTCTTC. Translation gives CASSYSIRGAYNEQFF.

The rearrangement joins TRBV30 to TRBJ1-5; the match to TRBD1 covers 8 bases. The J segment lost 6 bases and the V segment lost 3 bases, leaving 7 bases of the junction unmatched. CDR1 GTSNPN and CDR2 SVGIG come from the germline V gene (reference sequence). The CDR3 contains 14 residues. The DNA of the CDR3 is TGTGCCTGGAGCGGACAGGGCTTAGGTCAGCCCCAGCATTTT. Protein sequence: CAWSGQGLGQPQHF.

This CDR3 reads CASRAGPLGKGYTF. The CDR3 nucleotides read TGTGCCAGCAGAGCGGGACCCCTTGGGAAAGGCTACACCTTC. The chain has TRBV2 and TRBJ1-2; D may be TRBD1 (5 bases). V was pared by 6 bases and J by 8 bases, with 19 bases between. The CDR3 loop spans 14 amino acids. Looked up from germline, CDR1 is SNHLY and CDR2 is FYNNEI.

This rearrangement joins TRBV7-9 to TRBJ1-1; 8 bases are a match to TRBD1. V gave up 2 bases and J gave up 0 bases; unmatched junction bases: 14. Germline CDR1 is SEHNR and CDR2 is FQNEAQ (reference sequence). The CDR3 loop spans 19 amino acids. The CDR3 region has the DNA TGTGCCAGCAGCTTAAGACTTCCCGGGACAGGCAGTCTGAACACTGAAGCTTTCTTT. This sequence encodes CASSLRLPGTGSLNTEAFF.

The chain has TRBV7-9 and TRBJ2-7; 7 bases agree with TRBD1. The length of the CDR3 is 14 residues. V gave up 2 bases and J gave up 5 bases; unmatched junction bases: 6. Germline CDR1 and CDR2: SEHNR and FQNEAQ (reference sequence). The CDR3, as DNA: TGTGCCAGCAGCTTATCTCAGGGGGTCGACGAGCAGTACTTC. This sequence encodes CASSLSQGVDEQYF.

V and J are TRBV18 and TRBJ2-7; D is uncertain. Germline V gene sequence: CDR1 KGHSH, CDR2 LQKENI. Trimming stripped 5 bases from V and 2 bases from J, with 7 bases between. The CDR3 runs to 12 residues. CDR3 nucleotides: TGTGCCAGCTCAGAGGCCACCTACGAGCAGTACTTC. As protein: CASSEATYEQYF.

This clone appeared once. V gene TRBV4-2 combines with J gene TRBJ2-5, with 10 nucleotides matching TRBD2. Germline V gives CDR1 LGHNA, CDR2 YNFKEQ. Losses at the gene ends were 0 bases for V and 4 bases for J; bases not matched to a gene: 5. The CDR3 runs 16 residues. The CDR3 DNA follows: TGTGCCAGCAGCCAAGAACGGCTAGCGGGGGCAGAGACCCAGTACTTC. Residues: CASSQERLAGAETQYF.

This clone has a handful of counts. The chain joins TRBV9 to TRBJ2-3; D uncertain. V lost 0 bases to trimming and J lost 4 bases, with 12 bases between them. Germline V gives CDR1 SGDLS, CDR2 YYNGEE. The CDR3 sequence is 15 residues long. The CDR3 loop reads CASSVAGSGADTQYF. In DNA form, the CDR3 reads TGTGCCAGCAGCGTAGCCGGCTCAGGCGCAGATACGCAGTATTTT. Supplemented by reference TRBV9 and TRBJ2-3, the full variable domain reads DSGVTQTPKHLITATGQRVTLRCSPRSGDLSVYWYQQSLDQGLQFLIQYYNGEERAKGNILERFSAQQFPDLHSELNLSSLELGDSALYFCASSVAGSGADTQYFGPGTRLTVL.

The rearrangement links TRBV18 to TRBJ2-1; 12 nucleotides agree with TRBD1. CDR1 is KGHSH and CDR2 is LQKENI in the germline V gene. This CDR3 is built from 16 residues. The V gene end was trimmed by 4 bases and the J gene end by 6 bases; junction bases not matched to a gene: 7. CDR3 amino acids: CASSHGGTGGINEQFF. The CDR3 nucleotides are TGTGCCAGCTCACATGGGGGGACAGGGGGCATCAATGAGCAGTTCTTC.

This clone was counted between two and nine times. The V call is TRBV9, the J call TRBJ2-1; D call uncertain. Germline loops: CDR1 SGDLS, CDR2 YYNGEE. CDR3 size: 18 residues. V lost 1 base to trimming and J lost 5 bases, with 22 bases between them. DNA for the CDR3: TGTGCCAGCAGCGTATCTTTCCGAAAAAGCCCTCGAGACAATGAGCAGTTCTTC. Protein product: CASSVSFRKSPRDNEQFF.

CDR3 region: CASSSGVGLSSTDTQYF. CDR3 bases: TGTGCCAGCAGCTCCGGGGTGGGACTAAGCAGCACAGATACGCAGTATTTT. The rearrangement links TRBV9 to TRBJ2-3, with 7 bases identical to TRBD2. The CDR3 runs to 17 residues. V shed 4 bases and J 0 bases; nucleotides not matched to a gene: 11. Germline V gives CDR1 SGDLS, CDR2 YYNGEE.

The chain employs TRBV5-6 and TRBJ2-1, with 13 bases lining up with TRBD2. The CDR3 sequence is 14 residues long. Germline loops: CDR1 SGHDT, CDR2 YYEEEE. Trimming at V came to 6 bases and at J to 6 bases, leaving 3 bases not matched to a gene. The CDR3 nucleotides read TGTGCCAGCACCGGGACTAGCGGGGCCAATGAGCAGTTCTTC. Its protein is CASTGTSGANEQFF. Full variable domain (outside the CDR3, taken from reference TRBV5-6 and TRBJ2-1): DAGVTQSPTHLIKTRGQQVTLRCSPKSGHDTVSWYQQALGQGPQFIFQYYEEEERQRGNFPDRFSGHQFPNYSSELNVNALLLGDSALYLCASTGTSGANEQFFGPGTRLTVL.